Reported below is one T cell receptor (beta chain). These data are taken from a study of monozygotic twins with inflammatory bowel disease. Germline lookup yields CDR1 MGHRA and CDR2 YSYEKL. The CDR3 has 16 amino acids. TCRdb re-called the 5' RACE reads and shows each CDR3 protein once, DNA omitted. The table lists around 400,000 distinct CDR3 sequences. The TCR sequence derives from a human donor with ulcerative colitis or Crohn's disease, or a healthy co-twin of an affected twin (not recorded which). The specimen was blood. This chain connects TRBV4-1 to TRBJ1-2; the TRBD1 assignment by TCRdb is unverifiable without DNA. CDR3 protein: CASSQDGTPADYGYTF.